This passage covers 30 T cell receptor beta chains from one sample sequenced in a study of cytomegalovirus exposure and HLA in healthy donors (dated by TCRdb to 2017 to 2019). The library was made by the immunoSEQ multiplex PCR assay. For the multiplex PCR, a mixture combining 60 forward primers for TCR Vbeta segments and 13 reverse primers for TCR Jbeta segments was used. Sourced from immuneACCESS, this table was stored by TCRdb with only in-frame sequences that have V and J called. A share of the clones is absent; for the studies checked, an unresolved V gene accounts for under half, and the remainder has no known explanation. The sample has more than 120,000 clones on record, 70% to 85% of them singletons. Of the sample, around 2.4% is held by the ten largest clones. Material: PBMCs. These receptors were taken from a male donor in good health and CMV-seronegative.

The chain links TRBV7-6 to TRBJ2-1, with TRBD2 matching over 11 bases. CDR1 SGHVS and CDR2 FNYEAQ come from the germline V gene. CDR3 length equals 16 residues. V trimming: 0 bases; J trimming: 3 bases; junction bases outside the gene matches: 1. CDR3 protein: CASSLATSGSYNEQFF. CDR3 coding DNA: TGTGCCAGCAGCTTAGCAACTAGCGGGAGCTACAATGAGCAGTTCTTC.

The genes are TRBV9 and TRBJ2-2; D perhaps matches TRBD2 (5 bases). Germline values: CDR1 SGDLS, CDR2 YYNGEE. The CDR3 has 18 residues. V was trimmed by 4 bases and J by 4 bases, leaving 23 bases between them. CDR3 region: CASSTAPTGSPFTGELFF. The CDR3 DNA reads TGTGCCAGCAGCACCGCCCCGACTGGGAGCCCCTTCACCGGGGAGCTGTTTTTT.

V usage is TRBV6-5 and J usage is TRBJ2-1, with 8 bases lining up with TRBD2. The V segment lost 6 bases and the J segment 8 bases; nucleotides outside the gene matches: 9. Per germline, CDR1 MNHEY and CDR2 SVGAGI. CDR3 size: 14 residues. CDR3 amino acids: CASSRSSGTDEQFF. CDR3 sequence (DNA): TGTGCCAGCAGCAGGAGTAGCGGGACCGATGAGCAGTTCTTC.

This sequence joins TRBV5-1 and TRBJ1-2; 11 nucleotides agree with TRBD1. Germline assignment: CDR1 SGHRS and CDR2 YFSETQ. The CDR3 covers 14 residues. V dropped 5 bases and J dropped 2; count of bases not matched to a gene: 2. The CDR3 protein is CASSWTGGNYGYTF. CDR3 coding DNA: TGCGCCAGCAGTTGGACAGGGGGCAACTATGGCTACACCTTC.

The V gene is TRBV19, the J gene TRBJ2-7; D not resolved. Germline V gene data show CDR1 as LNHDA and CDR2 as SQIVND (reference sequence). The CDR3 contains 13 residues. Trimming pared 5 bases from V and 2 bases from J, leaving 10 bases between. CDR3 amino acids: CASSPTTTYEQYF. CDR3 nucleotide sequence: TGTGCCAGTAGTCCAACTACGACCTACGAGCAGTACTTC.

The chain couples TRBV13 to TRBJ2-5; the match to TRBD2 covers 13 bases. Germline CDR1 PRHDT, CDR2 FYEKMQ (reference sequence). V shed 5 bases, J shed 4 bases, and the junction held 7 bases outside the gene matches. The CDR3 has 16 amino acids. DNA of the CDR3: TGTGCCAGCAGCCACCGGACTAGCGGGAGTAGAGAGACCCAGTACTTC. Translation gives CASSHRTSGSRETQYF.

V is TRBV7-9 and J is TRBJ2-6; 7 bases fit TRBD2. Germline V CDR1 and CDR2: SEHNR, FQNEAQ (reference sequence). The CDR3 is 18 amino acids. J gave up 0 bases and V 4 bases, and 9 bases lay outside the gene matches. CDR3 nucleotides: TGTGCCAGCAGCTCACCAGCTAGCGGTACCTCTGGGGCCAACGTCCTGACTTTC. It yields the protein CASSSPASGTSGANVLTF.

The chain combines TRBV19 with TRBJ2-3; 14 positions agree with TRBD2. From germline, CDR1 is LNHDA and CDR2 SQIVND (reference sequence). This CDR3 spans 18 amino acids. V dropped 5 bases and J dropped 6; count of bases not matched to a gene: 13. CDR3 bases: TGTGCCAGTAGTTCTAGAGGGACTAGCGGGAGTTTTACCGATACGCAGTATTTT. It codes for CASSSRGTSGSFTDTQYF.

The chain is built from TRBV4-3 and TRBJ2-5; D may be TRBD1 (6 bases). The CDR3 contains 14 residues. V shed 4 bases and J shed 5 bases, with 14 bases lying between them. From germline, CDR1 is LGHNA and CDR2 YSLEER. For the CDR3, the DNA is TGCGCCAGCAGCCTGGCCGAGAGGGGGGAGACCCAGTACTTC. Encoded protein: CASSLAERGETQYF.

The chain uses TRBV4-1 and TRBJ2-1, with D possibly TRBD2 on 5 matching bases. Trimming left V 0 bases short and J 13 bases short, with 16 bases between. Germline V gene data show CDR1 as MGHRA and CDR2 as YSYEKL. The CDR3 extends over 14 amino acids. The CDR3 sequence is CASSQDQSPREQFF. CDR3 in DNA: TGCGCCAGCAGCCAAGATCAGTCCCCCCGGGAACAGTTCTTC.

This rearrangement joins TRBV15 to TRBJ2-1; D is ambiguous. Germline CDR1 reads LNHNV; CDR2 reads YYDKDF (reference sequence). Trimming removed 5 bases at V and 5 bases at J, with 10 bases between. This CDR3 is 13 amino acids long. The CDR3 region is CATSGRHDNEQFF. In DNA form, the CDR3 reads TGTGCCACCAGCGGTAGACACGACAATGAGCAGTTCTTC.

J is TRBJ2-1 and V is TRBV2; 10 nucleotides line up with TRBD2. This CDR3 is 15 amino acids long. Trimming took 6 bases from V and 0 from J; bases not matched to a gene: 2. The germline gives CDR1 SNHLY, CDR2 FYNNEI. The CDR3 spells CASSSSGSSYNEQFF. The CDR3 coding sequence is TGTGCCAGCAGCTCTAGCGGGAGCTCCTACAATGAGCAGTTCTTC.

This rearrangement joins TRBV6-6 to TRBJ2-1; D gene uncertain. Trimming pared 4 bases from V and 4 bases from J, leaving 14 bases between. The germline V gene has CDR1 MNHNY and CDR2 SVGAGI (reference sequence). This CDR3 has 15 amino acids. The CDR3 DNA sequence: TGTGCCAGCAGTTCCCGAAGAGTCGTTTACAATGAGCAGTTCTTC. Translating gives CASSSRRVVYNEQFF.

This chain joins TRBV5-4 and TRBJ2-5; no definite D call. The V end lost 1 base, the J end lost 4 bases, and 8 bases lay between the germline ends. The CDR3 contains 13 residues. Germline CDR1 SGHNT, CDR2 YYREEE (reference sequence). The CDR3 region has the DNA TGTGCCAGCAGCTTGTTAACGGGAGAGACCCAGTACTTC. It yields the protein CASSLLTGETQYF.

The V and J genes are TRBV6-1 and TRBJ2-1, with D unresolved. This CDR3 region has 12 residues. With 3 bases removed from V and 7 bases from J, the gap between germline ends came to 7 bases. Germline V gene data show CDR1 as MNHNS and CDR2 as SASEGT. This chain's CDR3 is CASSEIGNEQFF. CDR3 in DNA: TGTGCCAGCAGTGAGATCGGGAATGAGCAGTTCTTC.

This sequence joins TRBV7-6 and TRBJ1-2; possibly TRBD1 for D (6 bases). This CDR3 is built from 14 residues. The germline gives CDR1 SGHVS, CDR2 FNYEAQ. Trimming stripped 5 bases from V and 4 bases from J, with 14 bases between. CDR3 DNA sequence: TGTGCCAGCAGCGAGGGGGGGCGCGGCTATGGCTACACCTTC. As protein: CASSEGGRGYGYTF.

The chain recombines TRBV4-1 with TRBJ2-3; D perhaps matches TRBD2 (5 bases). CDR3 length: 15 amino acids. Germline CDR1 is MGHRA and CDR2 is YSYEKL. Trimming took off 1 base at V and 3 bases at J, with 11 bases between the two ends. CDR3 amino acids: CASSQGVRGTDTQYF. Written as DNA, the CDR3 is TGCGCCAGCAGCCAAGGGGTGAGAGGGACAGATACGCAGTATTTT.

In this sample, this clone turned up once. This chain connects TRBV7-9 to TRBJ2-2, with D possibly TRBD1 on 5 matching bases. Trimming left V 1 base short and J 9 bases short, with 9 bases between. The CDR3 covers 13 residues. Germline CDR1 SEHNR, CDR2 FQNEAQ (reference sequence). CDR3 nucleotide sequence: TGTGCCAGCAGCTTAGAGGGGCCCCGGGAGCTGTTTTTT. Translation: CASSLEGPRELFF.

The chain couples TRBV9 to TRBJ2-2; no definite D call. The CDR3 extends over 13 amino acids. CDR1 SGDLS and CDR2 YYNGEE come from the germline V gene. V shed 0 bases and J shed 8 bases, with 8 bases lying between them. DNA for the CDR3: TGTGCCAGCAGCGTAGGAGGAGAAGGGGAGCTGTTTTTT. Its protein product is CASSVGGEGELFF.

This clone was observed a single time. This chain links TRBV7-9 with TRBJ2-7; 9 nucleotides match TRBD2. V trimming: 7 bases; J trimming: 3 bases; junction bases outside the gene matches: 10. The CDR3 spans 15 residues. CDR1 is SEHNR and CDR2 is FQNEAQ in the germline V gene (reference sequence). The CDR3 loop is CASMAGGPGNYEQYF. CDR3 nucleotide sequence: TGTGCCAGCATGGCGGGGGGGCCAGGAAACTACGAGCAGTACTTC.

This clone was counted only a few times. The J gene is TRBJ1-1, the V gene TRBV5-1; D gene uncertain. The CDR3 runs 13 residues. Germline V gene sequence: CDR1 SGHRS, CDR2 YFSETQ. V lost 0 bases and J 1 base, leaving 4 bases between the germline ends. CDR3 bases: TGCGCCAGCAGCTTGGGGGCGAACACTGAAGCTTTCTTT. Protein: CASSLGANTEAFF.

This chain uses TRBV18 with TRBJ2-7; possible D gene TRBD2, 6 bases. With 0 bases removed from V and 6 bases from J, the gap between germline ends came to 15 bases. The V gene's germline CDR1 is KGHSH and CDR2 LQKENI. This CDR3 contains 15 residues. CDR3 DNA: TGTGCCAGCTCACCACCGGGACTTAGCGCCCTCGAGCAGTACTTC. This encodes CASSPPGLSALEQYF.

The genes are TRBV11-2 and TRBJ2-7; perhaps TRBD1 as D (5 bases). The germline V gene encodes CDR1 SGHAT and CDR2 FQNNGV. CDR3 length equals 13 residues. V was trimmed by 8 bases and J by 0 bases, leaving 11 bases between them. The CDR3 here is CASGLDSSYEQYF. CDR3 DNA sequence: TGTGCCAGCGGATTAGACAGCTCCTACGAGCAGTACTTC. Full variable domain (remainder filled in from reference TRBV11-2 and TRBJ2-7): EAGVAQSPRYKIIEKRQSVAFWCNPISGHATLYWYQQILGQGPKLLIQFQNNGVVDDSQLPKDRFSAERLKGVDSTLKIQPAKLEDSAVYLCASGLDSSYEQYFGPGTRLTVT.

CDR3 coding DNA: TGTGCCAGCACCCCGGGGGGGAAGAACACTGAAGCTTTCTTT. It specifies CASTPGGKNTEAFF. The chain has TRBV6-5 and TRBJ1-1, with D maybe TRBD1 (5 bases). CDR3 length equals 14 residues. V dropped 7 bases and J dropped 1 base, with 13 bases sitting between them. Germline lookup yields CDR1 MNHEY and CDR2 SVGAGI.

V and J are TRBV7-9 and TRBJ2-5; D possibly corresponds to TRBD2 (5 bases). This CDR3 spans 15 amino acids. V lost 2 bases and J 5 bases, leaving 15 bases between the germline ends. Germline CDR1 and CDR2: SEHNR and FQNEAQ (reference sequence). The CDR3 sequence: CASSLRIRGLETQYF. In nucleotides, the CDR3 is TGTGCCAGCAGCTTAAGAATCCGCGGGTTGGAGACCCAGTACTTC.

The chain uses TRBV9 and TRBJ2-1; TRBD2 aligns across 8 bases. The V gene's germline CDR1 is SGDLS and CDR2 YYNGEE. Losses at the gene ends were 0 bases for V and 0 bases for J; bases not matched to a gene: 2. The CDR3 is 16 residues long. The CDR3 DNA follows: TGTGCCAGCAGCGTAGGCGGGAGGTTCTCCTACAATGAGCAGTTCTTC. It encodes CASSVGGRFSYNEQFF.

The chain employs TRBV19 and TRBJ2-5; D is perhaps TRBD2 (6 bases). Germline assignment: CDR1 LNHDA and CDR2 SQIVND (reference sequence). Trimming stripped 2 bases from V and 5 bases from J, with 12 bases between. This CDR3 is 14 amino acids long. For the CDR3, the DNA is TGTGCCAGTAGTATATGGAGCGGGTTGGAGACCCAGTACTTC. Its translation: CASSIWSGLETQYF.

In its sample, this clone was seen a few times. CDR3 DNA: TGTGCCAGCAGCTTATTGGGTTTGGAGGATGGCTACACCTTC. Translating gives CASSLLGLEDGYTF. The rearrangement links TRBV7-9 to TRBJ1-2; D not certain. The germline gives CDR1 SEHNR, CDR2 FQNEAQ (reference sequence). The length of the CDR3 is 14 residues. V lost 2 bases and J 6 bases, leaving 13 bases between the germline ends.

The chain couples TRBV28 to TRBJ2-1, with TRBD2 identical over 10 bases. Germline loops: CDR1 MDHEN, CDR2 SYDVKM. V dropped 6 bases and J dropped 10; count of bases not matched to a gene: 9. The CDR3 spans 14 residues. The DNA for the CDR3 is TGTGCCAGCAGAGGGCTAGCGGGAGAAAGGGAGCAGTTCTTC. Translating it yields CASRGLAGEREQFF.

The V call is TRBV6-5, the J call TRBJ1-1; D remains unclear. V shed 3 bases and J shed 10 bases, with 15 bases lying between them. Germline V gives CDR1 MNHEY, CDR2 SVGAGI. The length of the CDR3 is 13 residues. The CDR3 sequence: CASSYDEAGGAFF. In nucleotides, the CDR3 is TGTGCCAGCAGTTATGACGAAGCGGGAGGAGCTTTCTTT.